The 11 T cell receptor beta chains reported below all come from one sample, sequenced in a study of identical twins. TCRdb reprocessed the 5' RACE reads with MiXCR, giving one entry per CDR3 protein. The sample lists about 300,000 distinct CDR3 sequences, approximately 13% occurring once. The sample was also linked to a second study, of yellow fever vaccine responses in identical twins.

The sequenced sample consisted of CD8+ T cells sorted from blood. The origin of the receptors is a woman aged 18 to 35 in good health.

This chain links TRBV3-1 with TRBJ2-3; 8 bases map to TRBD2. The CDR3 is 15 residues long. CDR1 and CDR2 from the germline V gene are LGHDT and YNNKEL (reference sequence). J lost 0 bases, V lost 2 bases, and 1 base had no gene match. CDR3 sequence (DNA): TGTGCCAGCAGCCAACCTAGCGGGAGCACAGATACGCAGTATTTT. This sequence encodes CASSQPSGSTDTQYF.

The chain recombines TRBV19 with TRBJ2-1, with D unresolved. CDR1 and CDR2 (germline): LNHDA, SQIVND (reference sequence). The CDR3 loop spans 16 amino acids. With 7 bases removed from V and 6 bases from J, the gap between germline ends came to 22 bases. CDR3 region: CASTLGAGHWANEQFF. CDR3 sequence (DNA): TGTGCCAGTACCCTCGGTGCAGGCCACTGGGCCAATGAGCAGTTCTTC. The full variable domain, in which reference TRBV19 and TRBJ2-1 provide the parts outside the CDR3, is DGGITQSPKYLFRKEGQNVTLSCEQNLNHDAMYWYRQDPGQGLRLIYYSQIVNDFQKGDIAEGYSVSREKKESFPLTVTSAQKNPTAFYLCASTLGAGHWANEQFFGPGTRLTVL.

In this sample, this clonotype turned up many times. The chain joins TRBV12-3 or TRBV12-4 to TRBJ2-1; 10 nucleotides align to TRBD2. Losses at the gene ends were 5 bases for V and 7 bases for J; bases not matched to a gene: 8. This CDR3 has 15 amino acids. The CDR3 DNA is TGTGCCAGCAGTCACAGCGGGGGGGCCTGGAATGAGCAGTTCTTC. It encodes CASSHSGGAWNEQFF.

The gene calls are TRBV7-8 and TRBJ2-5, with D possibly matching TRBD1 (5 bases). Germline V CDR1 and CDR2: SGHVS, FQNEAQ. Between the trimmed V and J ends, which lost 4 bases and 1 base, there was a span of 10 bases. The CDR3 is 14 amino acids. CDR3 nucleotides: TGTGCCAGCAGCTCTGCCGACAGCCAAGAGACCCAGTACTTC. The encoded protein is CASSSADSQETQYF.

The J gene is TRBJ2-2, the V gene TRBV7-8; D is possibly TRBD1 (6 bases). Trimming took off 5 bases at V and 0 bases at J, with 25 bases between the two ends. Germline CDR1 reads SGHVS; CDR2 reads FQNEAQ. This CDR3 region has 20 residues. This chain's CDR3 is CASSINRERYKNANTGELFF. The CDR3 nucleotides read TGTGCCAGCAGCATAAACAGGGAGAGGTACAAGAACGCGAACACCGGGGAGCTGTTTTTT.

This chain links TRBV3-1 with TRBJ2-7; D not resolved. V dropped 0 bases and J dropped 9 bases, with 9 bases sitting between them. This CDR3 has 12 residues. Germline CDR1 LGHDT, CDR2 YNNKEL (reference sequence). CDR3 nucleotides: TGTGCCAGCAGCCAAGATCCCCTGGGGCAGTACTTC. Protein product: CASSQDPLGQYF.

V and J are TRBV28 and TRBJ2-3; D is tentatively TRBD1 or TRBD2 (6 bases each). Germline CDR1 reads MDHEN; CDR2 reads SYDVKM. The V and J ends lost 5 bases and 5 bases respectively, with 20 bases between them. CDR3 length: 16 residues. CDR3 DNA sequence: TGTGCCAGCAGTCTCCTGTGGGGAAAGGGGGGAGATACGCAGTATTTT. As protein: CASSLLWGKGGDTQYF.

The chain employs TRBV7-9 and TRBJ2-1; a possible D gene is TRBD2 (6 bases). V lost 5 bases and J 6 bases, leaving 14 bases between the germline ends. The CDR3 covers 14 residues. Germline CDR1 reads SEHNR; CDR2 reads FQNEAQ (reference sequence). The CDR3 DNA sequence: TGTGCCAGCAGCCCCCCCCGGGGGAGCAATGAGCAGTTCTTC. Its translation is CASSPPRGSNEQFF.

A few counts support this clonotype. V and J are TRBV20-1 and TRBJ2-4; 9 nucleotides match TRBD1. CDR3 length: 17 amino acids. Per germline, CDR1 DFQATT and CDR2 SNEGSKA (reference sequence). V lost 0 bases and J lost 4; bases outside the gene matches: 10. The CDR3 DNA follows: TGCAGTGCTAGAGATCTAGTACCGGGACAGGGAAAAAACATTCAGTACTTC. The encoded protein is CSARDLVPGQGKNIQYF.

The V and J genes are TRBV28 and TRBJ2-7; D is uncertain. This CDR3 has 15 residues. The V gene's germline CDR1 is MDHEN and CDR2 SYDVKM. Between the trimmed V and J ends, which lost 1 base and 2 bases, there was a span of 12 bases. CDR3 sequence reads: CASSLFLMTPYEQYF. CDR3 nucleotide sequence: TGTGCCAGCAGTTTATTCCTAATGACCCCCTACGAGCAGTACTTC.

V is TRBV3-1 and J is TRBJ2-7; 7 nucleotides agree with TRBD1. Germline CDR1 LGHDT, CDR2 YNNKEL (reference sequence). V lost 2 bases to trimming and J lost 3 bases; unmatched junction nucleotides: 4. The CDR3 runs to 14 residues. Here the CDR3 DNA reads TGTGCCAGCAGCCAAAAAGACAGGGTCTACGAGCAGTACTTC. The encoded protein is CASSQKDRVYEQYF.